The entry below gives a single TCR beta chain sequence along with its context. No antigen is known for it. 13 Jbeta primers and 60 Vbeta primers were used for the PCR. Clones were sequenced by immunoSEQ multiplex PCR, and TCRdb holds only the in-frame ones, with some missing. Seen here are 130,000 to 150,000 clones, around 77% observed once, and the top ten hold roughly 4.9%. The entry originates in a study of cytomegalovirus exposure and HLA in healthy donors. CDR3 length equals 13 residues. With 6 bases clipped from V and 4 bases from J, the junction kept 4 bases outside the gene matches. The germline CDR1 and CDR2 sequences are MNHNY and SVGAGI (reference sequence). Points from the study as a whole: Later analysis showed TCR association rates varying by HLA locus, highest for DRB1 and lowest for HLA-C. Later analysis found that TCR beta chains associated with HLA were more clonally expanded than other, equally common chains. Roughly uniform depth of sequencing across donors was assumed in presence/absence analyses.

The sample was PBMCs. This chain links TRBV6-6 with TRBJ1-1; 8 positions match TRBD1. The TCR sequence derives from a woman aged 45 to 65 in good health and CMV-seronegative. The CDR3 DNA follows: TGTGCCAGCAGCCGTACAGGGGGCACTGAAGCTTTCTTT. Amino acids: CASSRTGGTEAFF.